Below, 28 T cell receptor beta chains from the same sample are listed, as sequenced in a study of PD-1 blockade in classical Hodgkin lymphoma. The repertoire was sequenced with immunoSEQ multiplex PCR; TCRdb's copy has only in-frame clones and lacks some. The sample shows 150,000 or so clones, under 85% of them seen only once. Patients all relapsed after autologous stem cell transplantation, and there was variation in brentuximab vedotin exposure. The specimen was peripheral blood mononuclear cells (PBMCs), collected before the second cycle of nivolumab. These receptors came from a human donor with classical Hodgkin lymphoma.

J is TRBJ1-5 and V is TRBV6-5, with D maybe TRBD1 (6 bases). The germline gives CDR1 MNHEY, CDR2 SVGAGI. V shed 8 bases and J shed 5 bases, with 13 bases lying between them. The CDR3 runs to 13 residues. The CDR3 sequence: CASGRDTHQPQHF. Written as DNA, the CDR3 is TGTGCCAGCGGCCGGGACACCCATCAGCCCCAGCATTTT.

This chain connects TRBV25-1 to TRBJ2-2; D unclear. CDR3 length: 13 residues. CDR1 is MGHDK and CDR2 is SYGVNS in the germline V gene. Between the trimmed V and J ends, which lost 6 bases and 9 bases, there was a span of 14 bases. DNA for the CDR3: TGTGCCAGCAGGACACAACCGAGCTGGGAGCTGTTTTTT. Translation gives CASRTQPSWELFF.

Only a few counts were recorded for this clone. The chain is built from TRBV4-1 and TRBJ1-2, with TRBD1 as a possible D gene (6 bases). The CDR3 runs to 15 residues. The V gene's germline CDR1 is MGHRA and CDR2 YSYEKL. Trimming left V 0 bases short and J 3 bases short, with 11 bases between. The CDR3 loop reads CASSQERTVYYGYTF. CDR3 in DNA: TGCGCCAGCAGCCAAGAGAGGACAGTTTACTATGGCTACACCTTC.

This clone was counted a single time. V is TRBV13 and J is TRBJ2-7, with TRBD2 matching 8 bases. This CDR3 contains 15 residues. Trimming at V came to 3 bases and at J to 3 bases, leaving 7 bases not matched to a gene. CDR1 PRHDT and CDR2 FYEKMQ come from the germline V gene (reference sequence). Here the CDR3 DNA reads TGTGCCAGCAGCTTGGGGCGGGAGGAGGACTACGAGCAGTACTTC. It specifies CASSLGREEDYEQYF.

The rearrangement uses TRBV18 and TRBJ2-1, with TRBD2 matching 13 bases. The germline V gene has CDR1 KGHSH and CDR2 LQKENI. The CDR3 length is 15 residues. V lost 4 bases to trimming and J lost 4 bases; unmatched junction nucleotides: 1. The CDR3 coding sequence is TGTGCCAGCTCACAGACTAGCGGGGGGTACAATGAGCAGTTCTTC. Its translation is CASSQTSGGYNEQFF.

The chain recombines TRBV10-3 with TRBJ2-2; 9 nucleotides match TRBD1. With V trimmed by 2 bases and J by 6 bases, 4 bases remained unmatched. Germline loops: CDR1 ENHRY, CDR2 SYGVKD. This CDR3 comprises 15 residues. The CDR3: CAISEQTGGAGELFF. In nucleotides, the CDR3 is TGTGCCATCAGTGAGCAGACAGGGGGTGCCGGGGAGCTGTTTTTT.

This CDR3 is CASAQGGTPYNEQFF. The CDR3 bases are TGTGCCAGTGCCCAGGGGGGGACTCCCTACAATGAGCAGTTCTTC. The genes are TRBV19 and TRBJ2-1, with D perhaps assigned TRBD1 or TRBD2 (7 bases each). Germline V CDR1 and CDR2: LNHDA, SQIVND (reference sequence). V shed 8 bases and J shed 2 bases, with 16 bases lying between them. The CDR3 has 15 amino acids. The full variable domain, in which reference TRBV19 and TRBJ2-1 provide the parts outside the CDR3, is DGGITQSPKYLFRKEGQNVTLSCEQNLNHDAMYWYRQDPGQGLRLIYYSQIVNDFQKGDIAEGYSVSREKKESFPLTVTSAQKNPTAFYLCASAQGGTPYNEQFFGPGTRLTVL.

The chain carries TRBV6-1 and TRBJ1-5, with 7 bases lining up with TRBD1. J lost 5 bases, V lost 4 bases, and 5 bases had no gene match. CDR1 MNHNS and CDR2 SASEGT come from the germline V gene. CDR3 size: 14 residues. The CDR3 DNA reads as TGTGCCAGCAGTGTAGGGGGCGGCGATCAGCCCCAGCATTTT. This codes for CASSVGGGDQPQHF.

V and J are TRBV6-4 and TRBJ2-3, with D unresolved. The CDR3 totals 14 residues. The ends were cut back, 6 bases at V and 2 bases at J, with 12 bases in the middle. Germline CDR1 and CDR2: MRHNA and SNTAGT. The CDR3 region is CASRDPAATDTQYF. The CDR3 DNA reads as TGTGCCAGCAGGGACCCTGCAGCCACAGATACGCAGTATTTT.

The chain is built from TRBV7-2 and TRBJ1-3; perhaps TRBD1 as D (5 bases). The CDR3 covers 15 residues. CDR1 is SGHTA and CDR2 is FQGNSA in the germline V gene. V was pared by 0 bases and J by 2 bases, with 8 bases between. CDR3 in amino acids: CASSLAQGPGNTIYF. In DNA, the CDR3 is TGTGCCAGCAGCTTAGCCCAGGGCCCTGGAAACACCATATATTTT.

The chain has TRBV25-1 and TRBJ2-2; D unresolved. Germline V gene lookup returns CDR1 MGHDK and CDR2 SYGVNS. The V and J ends lost 1 base and 5 bases respectively, with 11 bases between them. This CDR3 contains 15 residues. CDR3 region: CASSEFDLVTGELFF. The DNA of the CDR3 is TGTGCCAGCAGTGAATTCGACCTTGTGACCGGGGAGCTGTTTTTT.

The count of this clone is one. The chain couples TRBV7-2 to TRBJ1-5; 7 positions match TRBD1. The CDR3 is 13 residues long. Germline V gene lookup returns CDR1 SGHTA and CDR2 FQGNSA. The junction had 5 bases not matched to a gene; V was cut back by 5 bases and J by 7 bases. Here the CDR3 reads CASSPDRDQPQHF. DNA of the CDR3: TGTGCCAGCAGCCCCGACAGGGACCAGCCCCAGCATTTT. Full variable domain (rest looked up from reference TRBV7-2 and TRBJ1-5): GAGVSQSPSNKVTEKGKDVELRCDPISGHTALYWYRQSLGQGLEFLIYFQGNSAPDKSGLPSDRFSAERTGGSVSTLTIQRTQQEDSAVYLCASSPDRDQPQHFGDGTRLSIL.

This chain joins TRBV19 and TRBJ2-7, with TRBD2 as a possible D gene (6 bases). Trimming removed 6 bases from V and 0 bases from J, with 12 bases in between. The CDR3 totals 14 residues. CDR1 LNHDA and CDR2 SQIVND come from the germline V gene (reference sequence). The DNA of the CDR3 is TGTGCCAGTAGGAAACTAGCAGCCTCCTACGAGCAGTACTTC. Translated: CASRKLAASYEQYF.

The chain joins TRBV5-4 to TRBJ2-6; 8 bases fit TRBD1. The CDR3 is 18 residues long. With V trimmed by 3 bases and J by 0 bases, 8 bases remained unmatched. Germline values: CDR1 SGHNT, CDR2 YYREEE (reference sequence). CDR3 DNA: TGTGCCAGCAGCTACGGACAGGGCCCTTTCTCTGGGGCCAACGTCCTGACTTTC. Its translation is CASSYGQGPFSGANVLTF.

J is TRBJ1-1 and V is TRBV6-5; TRBD1 agrees at 9 bases. This CDR3 comprises 16 residues. CDR1 and CDR2 (germline): MNHEY, SVGAGI. The junction had 10 bases not matched to a gene; V was cut back by 4 bases and J by 4 bases. The CDR3 bases are TGTGCCAGCAGTTCAACAGGGGGCTTTTGGTCCACTGAAGCTTTCTTT. This sequence encodes CASSSTGGFWSTEAFF.

A few counts support this clone. CDR3 sequence reads: CASSLDSGANVLTF. DNA for the CDR3: TGTGCCAGCAGCCTGGATTCTGGGGCCAACGTCCTGACTTTC. The chain combines TRBV7-2 with TRBJ2-6, with no clear D. This CDR3 has 14 amino acids. Trimming pared 5 bases from V and 1 base from J, leaving 6 bases between. Germline CDR1 SGHTA, CDR2 FQGNSA.

The chain carries TRBV6-6 and TRBJ1-2; D is perhaps TRBD1 (6 bases). The germline V gene encodes CDR1 MNHNY and CDR2 SVGAGI (reference sequence). V gave up 0 bases and J gave up 4 bases, with 9 bases separating them. The CDR3 extends over 14 amino acids. CDR3 DNA: TGTGCCAGCAGTTACTCACAGGGTTCCTATGGCTACACCTTC. This sequence encodes CASSYSQGSYGYTF.

This chain links TRBV7-2 with TRBJ2-7, with TRBD2 as a possible D gene (7 bases). CDR3 size: 15 residues. In germline, CDR1 is SGHTA, CDR2 FQGNSA. V lost 6 bases and J 0 bases, leaving 15 bases between the germline ends. The DNA of the CDR3 is TGTGCCAGCAGTCTCGCGGGGGCCCCCTCCTACGAGCAGTACTTC. Translated: CASSLAGAPSYEQYF.

The chain links TRBV7-3 to TRBJ1-1, with D perhaps matching TRBD1 (5 bases). The germline gives CDR1 SGHTA, CDR2 FQGTGA. This CDR3 comprises 13 residues. Trimming removed 0 bases from V and 5 bases from J, with 7 bases in between. CDR3 residues: CASSLTRTTEAFF. CDR3 sequence (DNA): TGTGCCAGCAGCTTAACTAGGACAACTGAAGCTTTCTTT. The variable domain in full, with the rest retrieved from reference TRBV7-3 and TRBJ1-1, is GAGVSQTPSNKVTEKGKYVELRCDPISGHTALYWYRQSLGQGPEFLIYFQGTGAADDSGLPNDRFFAVRPEGSVSTLKIQRTERGDSAVYLCASSLTRTTEAFFGQGTRLTVV.

This rearrangement joins TRBV6-5 to TRBJ1-1; D is unresolved. Germline lookup yields CDR1 MNHEY and CDR2 SVGAGI. The CDR3 spans 14 residues. V lost 2 bases and J 9 bases, leaving 16 bases between the germline ends. The CDR3: CASSYTTHQQKAFF. The CDR3 bases are TGTGCCAGCAGTTACACGACTCACCAACAAAAAGCTTTCTTT.

This clone appeared many times. This chain uses TRBV10-3 with TRBJ2-7, with D unclear. The CDR3 totals 15 residues. With 2 bases removed from V and 1 base from J, the gap between germline ends came to 12 bases. The V gene's germline CDR1 is ENHRY and CDR2 SYGVKD. The CDR3 is CAISEPPGFSYEQYF. As DNA, the CDR3 is TGTGCCATCAGTGAGCCGCCGGGCTTTTCCTACGAGCAGTACTTC.

The chain links TRBV7-9 to TRBJ2-5, with 7 bases that match TRBD1. The CDR3 covers 13 residues. J lost 4 bases, V lost 5 bases, and 4 bases had no gene match. Germline loops: CDR1 SEHNR, CDR2 FQNEAQ (reference sequence). The CDR3 protein is CASSRRGLETQYF. DNA of the CDR3: TGTGCCAGCAGCCGCAGGGGGTTAGAGACCCAGTACTTC.

The V gene is TRBV6-1, the J gene TRBJ2-1; TRBD2 matches 15 bases. Per germline, CDR1 MNHNS and CDR2 SASEGT. V gave up 0 bases and J gave up 5 bases; unmatched junction bases: 5. This CDR3 spans 18 amino acids. The CDR3 reads CASSEAGGLAGGDNEQFF. The DNA of the CDR3 is TGTGCCAGCAGTGAAGCGGGGGGACTAGCGGGAGGTGACAATGAGCAGTTCTTC.

The rearrangement joins TRBV5-1 to TRBJ1-2; no firm D call. With 6 bases removed from V and 4 bases from J, the gap between germline ends came to 13 bases. CDR1 and CDR2 (germline): SGHRS, YFSETQ. CDR3 size: 13 residues. The CDR3 spells CASKDLLSYGYTF. The DNA for the CDR3 is TGCGCCAGCAAGGACTTGCTGTCCTATGGCTACACCTTC.

This clone was recorded at least ten times. The chain uses TRBV5-1 and TRBJ1-1; the D is unclear. This CDR3 is 15 amino acids long. Germline loops: CDR1 SGHRS, CDR2 YFSETQ. The germline V and J ends were trimmed by 3 bases and 4 bases, with 16 bases remaining between them. The CDR3 spells CASSSGVVSGTEAFF. The CDR3 coding sequence is TGCGCCAGCAGCTCCGGAGTAGTGAGTGGCACTGAAGCTTTCTTT.

This clone was observed a single time. The chain uses TRBV19 and TRBJ1-1; possibly TRBD1 for D (6 bases). CDR3 length equals 14 residues. CDR1 and CDR2 from the germline V gene are LNHDA and SQIVND (reference sequence). Trimming left V 0 bases short and J 7 bases short, with 12 bases between. The CDR3 sequence is CASSIDYGQREAFF. The CDR3 DNA reads TGTGCCAGTAGTATAGATTATGGACAGCGTGAAGCTTTCTTT.

This chain joins TRBV9 and TRBJ2-7; no clear D gene. Between the trimmed V and J ends, which lost 7 bases and 0 bases, there was a span of 11 bases. CDR1 is SGDLS and CDR2 is YYNGEE in the germline V gene. The length of the CDR3 is 13 residues. CDR3 protein: CASGPDTSYEQYF. The CDR3 coding sequence is TGTGCCAGCGGGCCGGATACCTCCTACGAGCAGTACTTC.

The chain has TRBV7-9 and TRBJ1-4, with 7 bases that match TRBD1. The germline gives CDR1 SEHNR, CDR2 FQNEAQ (reference sequence). Trimming at V came to 0 bases and at J to 7 bases, leaving 5 bases not matched to a gene. This CDR3 comprises 15 residues. The CDR3 sequence: CASSLAGGQIEKLFF. For the CDR3, the DNA is TGTGCCAGCAGCTTAGCCGGGGGACAGATTGAAAAACTGTTTTTT.